Presented here are 28 T cell receptor beta chains from one specimen sequenced in a study of CD8+CD57+ T cells in acquired aplastic anemia. Genomic DNA served as template for TCR beta VDJ and CDR3 profiling. Using its own MiXCR run on the reads, TCRdb lists one record per CDR3 protein. The sample consists of about 210,000 distinct CDR3 sequences, roughly 57% of them appearing once. Source material: sorted CD4+, CD8+, or CD8+CD57+ T cells (not recorded which) from PBMCs. The origin of the receptors is a human donor in good health.

The J gene is TRBJ1-2, the V gene TRBV7-2; a weak D match, TRBD1 (5 bases). The CDR3 covers 15 residues. Germline V lookup: CDR1 SGHTA, CDR2 FQGNSA. The V and J ends lost 6 bases and 5 bases respectively, with 19 bases between them. This chain's CDR3 is CASRGPGPPGYGYTF. The CDR3 DNA sequence: TGTGCCAGCAGGGGGCCGGGACCGCCCGGTTATGGCTACACCTTC.

This sequence joins TRBV20-1 and TRBJ1-4, with TRBD1 matching over 10 bases. V shed 6 bases and J 12 bases; nucleotides not matched to a gene: 10. Per the germline V gene, CDR1 is DFQATT and CDR2 is SNEGSKA (reference sequence). The CDR3 extends over 13 amino acids. In DNA, the CDR3 is TGCAGTGCCCCGGGACAGGGGCGCGGGGAACTGTTTTTT. Its protein is CSAPGQGRGELFF.

This sequence joins TRBV20-1 and TRBJ2-7, with D possibly matching TRBD1 (5 bases). V was pared by 5 bases and J by 3 bases, with 11 bases between. This CDR3 is 12 amino acids long. The germline V gene encodes CDR1 DFQATT and CDR2 SNEGSKA (reference sequence). The CDR3 sequence: CSAGANNYEQYF. DNA of the CDR3: TGCAGTGCTGGGGCCAATAACTACGAGCAGTACTTC.

This clonotype was detected a few times. The chain's CDR3 is CASSQDWGQGSQTGELFF. As DNA, the CDR3 is TGTGCCAGCAGCCAAGATTGGGGACAGGGTTCTCAAACCGGGGAGCTGTTTTTT. The gene calls are TRBV3-1 and TRBJ2-2, with 9 bases identical to TRBD1. V was clipped by 0 bases and J by 5 bases; unmatched bases: 10. The CDR3 consists of 18 residues. Germline assignment: CDR1 LGHDT and CDR2 YNNKEL (reference sequence).

This clonotype was counted a few times. The DNA for the CDR3 is TGTGCCAGCAGCTTAGCAGGGCCTAACGAGCAGTACTTC. This translates into CASSLAGPNEQYF. This chain connects TRBV7-2 to TRBJ2-7; D unresolved. The V and J ends lost 0 bases and 5 bases respectively, with 8 bases between them. CDR1 and CDR2 from the germline V gene are SGHTA and FQGNSA. There are 13 residues in the CDR3. The entire variable domain, with the rest obtained from reference TRBV7-2 and TRBJ2-7, is as follows: GAGVSQSPSNKVTEKGKDVELRCDPISGHTALYWYRQSLGQGLEFLIYFQGNSAPDKSGLPSDRFSAERTGGSVSTLTIQRTQQEDSAVYLCASSLAGPNEQYFGPGTRLTVT.

This clonotype was seen once. This chain connects TRBV27 to TRBJ2-7; 7 nucleotides align to TRBD2. In germline, CDR1 is MNHEY, CDR2 SMNVEV (reference sequence). This CDR3 is built from 17 residues. After removal of 6 bases from V and 0 bases from J, the junction contained 14 bases not matched to a gene. The CDR3 protein is CASSPLGGYPFSYEQYF. CDR3 in DNA: TGTGCCAGCAGCCCCTTGGGGGGGTACCCATTCTCCTACGAGCAGTACTTC.

This clonotype occurred once. One end of the junction does not line up with germline, which may come from a read error. V usage is TRBV7-6 and J usage is TRBJ1-2; tentative D call: TRBD1 (6 bases). The CDR3 loop spans 11 amino acids. The germline CDR1 and CDR2 sequences are SGHVS and FNYEAQ. CDR3 sequence reads: CTSLYREGYTF. The CDR3 nucleotides read TGTACCAGTTTGTACAGGGAAGGCTACACCTTC.

With respect to this clonotype: Germline and junction disagree at one end, which may indicate a read error. V gene TRBV7-2 combines with J gene TRBJ1-2; D not resolved. CDR1 is SGHTA and CDR2 is FQGNSA in the germline V gene. CDR3 length equals 13 residues. The CDR3 nucleotides are TGCGCCAGCAGCCAAGATCTCCGGGGTGGCTACACCTTC. This codes for CASSQDLRGGYTF.

The chain joins TRBV9 to TRBJ2-1; 10 bases align to TRBD2. Germline V gene data show CDR1 as SGDLS and CDR2 as YYNGEE. The V segment lost 1 base and the J segment 7 bases; nucleotides outside the gene matches: 14. This CDR3 has 18 amino acids. This chain's CDR3 is CASSVRGMGLAGENEQFF. The CDR3 region has the DNA TGTGCCAGCAGCGTAAGGGGAATGGGGCTAGCGGGAGAAAATGAGCAGTTCTTC.

This clonotype appeared many times. A much more abundant neighbour one base away suggests this may be a read error. This chain connects TRBV7-6 to TRBJ2-5; D remains unclear. Germline V gives CDR1 SGHVS, CDR2 FNYEAQ. CDR3 length equals 12 residues. The CDR3 DNA reads TGTGCCAGCAGCTTAGCAGAGGAGACCCAGTGCTTC. As protein: CASSLAEETQCF.

This clonotype came up many times. The CDR3 DNA follows: TGTGCCAGCAGCTTAGGACGGGGTTGGAAGAACACTGAAGCTTTCTTT. It encodes CASSLGRGWKNTEAFF. The chain uses TRBV11-2 and TRBJ1-1, with D unresolved. V was pared by 1 base and J by 1 base, with 13 bases between. The germline gives CDR1 SGHAT, CDR2 FQNNGV. The CDR3 runs 16 residues.

The chain is built from TRBV10-3 and TRBJ1-1; the match to TRBD1 covers 8 bases. The ends lost 2 bases at V and 3 bases at J; junction bases unmatched: 8. Germline assignment: CDR1 ENHRY and CDR2 SYGVKD. The CDR3 length is 16 residues. CDR3 in amino acids: CAISEAGQGADTEAFF. The CDR3 bases are TGTGCCATCAGTGAGGCCGGACAGGGAGCGGACACTGAAGCTTTCTTT.

The J gene is TRBJ2-7, the V gene TRBV20-1; no definite D call. Trimming left V 1 base short and J 0 bases short, with 13 bases between. CDR1 and CDR2 from the germline V gene are DFQATT and SNEGSKA (reference sequence). The CDR3 length is 15 residues. The CDR3 DNA reads TGCAGTGCTAGAGTCGGGCAGGCCCTCTCCTACGAGCAGTACTTC. Translation gives CSARVGQALSYEQYF.

This clonotype has ten or more counts. The V call is TRBV7-8, the J call TRBJ2-5; 7 bases are a match to TRBD2. After removal of 1 base from V and 2 bases from J, the junction contained 4 bases not matched to a gene. This CDR3 is 15 amino acids long. Germline V lookup: CDR1 SGHVS, CDR2 FQNEAQ. Here the CDR3 reads CASSLGPGLQETQYF. CDR3 in DNA: TGTGCCAGCAGCTTAGGGCCGGGACTACAAGAGACCCAGTACTTC.

At least ten counts were recorded for this clonotype. The V gene is TRBV14, the J gene TRBJ1-2; 7 bases align to TRBD1. This CDR3 is built from 15 residues. Trimming cost V 4 bases and J 6 bases; bases outside gene matches: 11. Germline CDR1 is SGHDN and CDR2 is FVKESK. CDR3 DNA: TGTGCCAGCAGCCGAATGGCAGGGGGAAGCCATGGCTACACCTTC. Translated, it gives CASSRMAGGSHGYTF.

There are a few counts of this clonotype. This chain connects TRBV27 to TRBJ1-4; a possible D gene is TRBD1 (5 bases). Deletions cut 2 bases from V and 5 bases from J, with 9 bases between. CDR1 MNHEY and CDR2 SMNVEV come from the germline V gene (reference sequence). CDR3 length: 14 residues. This chain's CDR3 is CASSLGGVNEKLFF. Here the CDR3 DNA reads TGTGCCAGCAGTTTAGGGGGGGTAAATGAAAAACTGTTTTTT.

The chain links TRBV6-5 to TRBJ2-1; TRBD2 matches 14 bases. V lost 6 bases, J lost 12 bases, and 19 bases stayed unmatched. The CDR3 loop spans 18 amino acids. The germline V gene has CDR1 MNHEY and CDR2 SVGAGI. The CDR3 DNA reads TGTGCCAGCAGACCCGGGACTAGCGGGGGAGACGGCAATGAGTGGCAGTTCTTC. Its protein product is CASRPGTSGGDGNEWQFF.

CDR3 protein: CASSSLGQRGSDTQYF. The CDR3, as DNA: TGTGCCAGCAGCTCACTCGGACAGAGAGGATCAGATACGCAGTATTTT. This chain joins TRBV7-2 and TRBJ2-3, with a possible D match to TRBD1 (6 bases). V dropped 4 bases and J dropped 4 bases, with 18 bases sitting between them. The CDR3 runs 16 residues. The germline V gene encodes CDR1 SGHTA and CDR2 FQGNSA.

This clonotype was detected many times. This chain links TRBV19 with TRBJ2-5; 10 bases align to TRBD1. CDR1 is LNHDA and CDR2 is SQIVND in the germline V gene (reference sequence). The J segment lost 4 bases and the V segment lost 6 bases, leaving 8 bases of the junction unmatched. The CDR3 sequence is 15 residues long. The CDR3 bases are TGTGCCAGTAGCTCCTTTGGACAGGGGGGAGAGACCCAGTACTTC. Protein product: CASSSFGQGGETQYF.

This chain connects TRBV5-6 to TRBJ2-5; TRBD1 agrees at 9 bases. The tail of the sequence fits TRBJ2-7 better, so the J call may be wrong. There are 13 residues in the CDR3. Germline V gene lookup returns CDR1 SGHDT and CDR2 YYEEEE. The CDR3 nucleotides read TGTGCCAGCAGCCGGGGACAGGGCGGCGAGCAGTACTTC. Its translation: CASSRGQGGEQYF.

This clonotype appeared many times. The chain joins TRBV19 to TRBJ1-6, with 7 bases identical to TRBD1. V was clipped by 4 bases and J by 4 bases; unmatched bases: 7. The germline gives CDR1 LNHDA, CDR2 SQIVND (reference sequence). This CDR3 comprises 16 residues. This CDR3 reads CASSTTGLGYNSPLHF. CDR3 DNA: TGTGCCAGTAGTACGACAGGGCTTGGATATAATTCACCCCTCCACTTT.

There are a few counts of this clonotype. The chain has TRBV9 and TRBJ2-1; 12 positions agree with TRBD1. Unmatched junction bases numbered 13, after V lost 4 bases and J lost 5 bases. CDR1 is SGDLS and CDR2 is YYNGEE in the germline V gene. The CDR3 is 18 residues long. The CDR3 spells CASSPSPGGQGAHNEQFF. DNA for the CDR3: TGTGCCAGCAGCCCTTCCCCCGGGGGACAGGGGGCTCACAATGAGCAGTTCTTC.

This clonotype came up a few times. CDR3 bases: TGTGCCAGCAGTTTAATTTCGGGTACTGGGGCCAACGTCCTGACTTTC. Translation: CASSLISGTGANVLTF. This chain uses TRBV27 with TRBJ2-6; D gene uncertain. The CDR3 consists of 16 residues. V was trimmed by 2 bases and J by 2 bases, leaving 10 bases between them. Germline V gene lookup returns CDR1 MNHEY and CDR2 SMNVEV (reference sequence).

This clonotype was seen once. The chain joins TRBV7-9 to TRBJ2-6, with D perhaps matching TRBD1 or TRBD2 (5 bases each). Trimming took off 1 base at V and 6 bases at J, with 10 bases between the two ends. Germline CDR1 reads SEHNR; CDR2 reads FQNEAQ (reference sequence). The CDR3 runs to 15 residues. The CDR3 DNA reads TGTGCCAGCAGCTTAGTTGGGGACGAGGCCAACGTCCTGACTTTC. Translated, it gives CASSLVGDEANVLTF.

This clonotype occurred many times. The chain combines TRBV20-1 with TRBJ2-1, with 7 positions matching TRBD2. V lost 3 bases, J lost 4 bases, and 6 bases stayed unmatched. CDR1 is DFQATT and CDR2 is SNEGSKA in the germline V gene (reference sequence). The CDR3 is 14 residues long. The chain's CDR3 is CSASELADYNEQFF. In nucleotides, the CDR3 is TGCAGTGCTAGTGAGCTAGCGGATTACAATGAGCAGTTCTTC.

The CDR3 here is CASSVEAYIGELFF. The CDR3 coding sequence is TGTGCCAGCAGCGTAGAGGCGTACATCGGGGAGCTGTTTTTT. The chain recombines TRBV9 with TRBJ2-2; no reliable D call. Germline V gene data show CDR1 as SGDLS and CDR2 as YYNGEE. The ends were cut back, 0 bases at V and 7 bases at J, with 10 bases in the middle. The CDR3 has 14 amino acids. The full variable domain, its missing parts supplied by reference TRBV9 and TRBJ2-2, is DSGVTQTPKHLITATGQRVTLRCSPRSGDLSVYWYQQSLDQGLQFLIQYYNGEERAKGNILERFSAQQFPDLHSELNLSSLELGDSALYFCASSVEAYIGELFFGEGSRLTVL.

This clonotype has more than one count but fewer than ten. This rearrangement joins TRBV15 to TRBJ2-2, with 10 bases matching TRBD1. The CDR3 has 13 residues. From germline, CDR1 is LNHNV and CDR2 YYDKDF (reference sequence). Trimming took 7 bases from V and 6 from J; bases not matched to a gene: 2. The CDR3 region has the DNA TGTGCCACCACTGGACAGGGGGCCGGGGAGCTGTTTTTT. It is translated as CATTGQGAGELFF.

The rearrangement joins TRBV11-2 to TRBJ1-4, with D possibly TRBD1 on 6 matching bases. The CDR3 is 17 residues long. Trimming took off 5 bases at V and 3 bases at J, with 19 bases between the two ends. Germline CDR1 is SGHAT and CDR2 is FQNNGV. DNA of the CDR3: TGTGCCAGCAGCCAAGGGGTGGGCAGGGGCGCTAATGAAAAACTGTTTTTT. This gives the protein CASSQGVGRGANEKLFF.